The 18 T cell receptor beta chains listed next were all sequenced from one sample in a study of blood T cell repertoires in COVID-19. Profiling relied on immunoSEQ multiplex PCR, and the TCRdb table lists in-frame clones only, not all of them. The profile shows around 380,000 clones, roughly four fifths of them singletons. The source material was peripheral blood. These receptor sequences come from a human donor with acute or convalescent COVID-19. The donor label of this sample is uncertain.

At least ten counts were recorded for this clone. This chain uses TRBV11-2 with TRBJ2-7; D is perhaps TRBD1 (5 bases). The CDR3 is 14 residues long. Trimming shortened V by 1 base and J by 2 bases, and 9 bases separated the two germline ends. Germline lookup yields CDR1 SGHAT and CDR2 FQNNGV. The CDR3 is CASSLARGAYEQYF. CDR3 nucleotide sequence: TGTGCCAGCAGCTTAGCAAGGGGCGCCTACGAGCAGTACTTC.

The chain is built from TRBV28 and TRBJ2-1, with 10 bases fitting TRBD2. J gave up 1 base and V 5 bases, and 5 bases lay outside the gene matches. Germline CDR1 and CDR2: MDHEN and SYDVKM. The CDR3 extends over 16 amino acids. CDR3 region: CASSQRSGRSYNEQFF. The CDR3 DNA reads as TGTGCCAGCAGTCAACGTAGCGGGAGGTCCTACAATGAGCAGTTCTTC.

The rearrangement uses TRBV19 and TRBJ2-3; 10 bases align to TRBD2. Trimming cost V 4 bases and J 4 bases; bases outside gene matches: 5. The CDR3 contains 15 residues. Looked up from germline, CDR1 is LNHDA and CDR2 is SQIVND (reference sequence). The CDR3 region has the DNA TGTGCCAGTAGTACTTTACTAGCGGGGTCAGATACGCAGTATTTT. Translated: CASSTLLAGSDTQYF.

The chain couples TRBV3-1 (or the pseudogene TRBV3-2) to TRBJ1-1, with TRBD1 matching over 8 bases. Germline CDR1 is LGHDT and CDR2 is YNNKEL (reference sequence). V was pared by 3 bases and J by 8 bases, with 11 bases of the junction left unmatched. The CDR3 is made up of 15 amino acids. The CDR3 is CASSHYRTGKAEAFF. DNA for the CDR3: TGTGCCAGCAGCCATTACCGGACAGGGAAGGCCGAAGCTTTCTTT.

Here the CDR3 DNA reads TGTGCCAGCAGTGAACCTAGGACAGGGTCTAGCTATGGCTACACCTTC. It translates to CASSEPRTGSSYGYTF. The chain has TRBV2 and TRBJ1-2; 8 bases agree with TRBD1. CDR3 length: 16 residues. Germline trimming cut 2 bases from V and 4 bases from J; bases unmatched to any gene: 9. Per the germline V gene, CDR1 is SNHLY and CDR2 is FYNNEI.

The chain carries TRBV3-1 (or the pseudogene TRBV3-2) and TRBJ2-3; D perhaps matches TRBD2 (6 bases). V gave up 0 bases and J gave up 4 bases, with 17 bases separating them. The CDR3 contains 17 residues. Germline-derived CDR1 and CDR2 are LGHDT and YNNKEL (reference sequence). In DNA, the CDR3 is TGTGCCAGCAGCCAAGATCCGTCGGGAGTAGCGGCAGATACGCAGTATTTT. Translation: CASSQDPSGVAADTQYF.

This clone has a handful of counts. V gene TRBV6-5 combines with J gene TRBJ2-7; 8 bases align to TRBD1. The CDR3 extends over 15 amino acids. V lost 6 bases and J lost 4; bases outside the gene matches: 11. The germline CDR1 and CDR2 sequences are MNHEY and SVGAGI. CDR3 nucleotides: TGTGCCAGCAGGGACAGGGAGTTAGATGGGTACGAGCAGTACTTC. Residues: CASRDRELDGYEQYF.

The chain couples TRBV21-1 to TRBJ1-2; TRBD1 is taken as the D call from the table, unchecked against the DNA. TRBV21-1 is marked as a pseudogene. The CDR3 contains 21 residues. CDR3 DNA sequence: TGTGCCAGCAGCAAAGTCTCTTGTCCCGGACAGGTGGGGATTCCGAACTATGGCTACACCTTC. Amino acids: CASSKVSCPGQVGIPNYGYTF.

This rearrangement joins TRBV7-8 to TRBJ2-1; TRBD2 matches 11 bases. Germline loops: CDR1 SGHVS, CDR2 FQNEAQ. This CDR3 region has 16 residues. Germline trimming cut 5 bases from V and 5 bases from J; bases unmatched to any gene: 8. For the CDR3, the DNA is TGTGCCAGCAGCGCACTAGCGGGAGCGATAAACAATGAGCAGTTCTTC. Its protein is CASSALAGAINNEQFF.

The rearrangement uses TRBV19 and TRBJ2-5, with 8 bases that match TRBD1. With 5 bases clipped from V and 4 bases from J, the junction kept 9 bases outside the gene matches. CDR1 and CDR2 (germline): LNHDA, SQIVND (reference sequence). The CDR3 sequence is 15 residues long. CDR3 coding DNA: TGTGCCAGTAGTCCTATCCGACAGGGGCCAGAGACCCAGTACTTC. Protein product: CASSPIRQGPETQYF.

V is TRBV28 and J is TRBJ1-1; a weak D match, TRBD1 (6 bases). Per germline, CDR1 MDHEN and CDR2 SYDVKM. CDR3 length: 12 amino acids. V was cut by 3 bases and J by 6 bases, with 8 bases left in between. Here the CDR3 DNA reads TGTGCCAGCAGTTTGGCAGGGGCTGAAGCTTTCTTT. Its translation: CASSLAGAEAFF.

The V gene is TRBV5-4, the J gene TRBJ2-1; 15 bases map to TRBD2. The germline V gene has CDR1 SGHNT and CDR2 YYREEE (reference sequence). J was trimmed by 7 bases and V by 4 bases; bases with no gene match: 12. This CDR3 is built from 18 residues. The CDR3 protein is CASSAGTSGRRSTNEQFF. CDR3 bases: TGTGCCAGCAGCGCCGGGACTAGCGGGAGGAGGTCGACAAATGAGCAGTTCTTC.

CDR3 protein: CASTLRLSTGMGEKLFF. The CDR3 nucleotides are TGTGCCAGCACTCTCCGATTATCGACAGGGATGGGTGAAAAACTGTTTTTT. The J gene is TRBJ1-4, the V gene TRBV2; 7 bases align to TRBD1. Germline loops: CDR1 SNHLY, CDR2 FYNNEI. V shed 7 bases, J shed 7 bases, and the junction held 18 bases outside the gene matches. This CDR3 spans 17 amino acids.

The rearrangement joins TRBV6-1 to TRBJ2-3; D unresolved. The V gene lost 3 bases and the J gene lost 2 bases, with 15 bases spanning the gap. The CDR3 is 16 amino acids. Germline CDR1 MNHNS, CDR2 SASEGT. The CDR3: CASSDSVGSATDTQYF. The CDR3 DNA reads as TGTGCCAGCAGTGACAGCGTCGGGTCGGCCACAGATACGCAGTATTTT.

This chain links TRBV5-1 with TRBJ1-5; possible D gene TRBD1, 6 bases. Germline lookup yields CDR1 SGHRS and CDR2 YFSETQ. The CDR3 covers 15 residues. The V end was cut by 4 bases, the J end by 0 bases, with 11 bases between. The CDR3 DNA sequence: TGCGCCAGCAGCGACGGGACACTTAGCAATCAGCCCCAGCATTTT. This translates into CASSDGTLSNQPQHF.

This clone was detected a few times. The junction and the germline gene differ at one end; a read error may be behind it. The chain carries TRBV13 and TRBJ1-4; no definite D call. Germline CDR1 and CDR2: PRHDT and FYEKMQ (reference sequence). This CDR3 is 14 amino acids long. CDR3: CASSLGRTNEKLFF. For the CDR3, the DNA is TGTGCCAGCAGCCTAGGGAGAACTAATGAAAAACTGTTTTTT.

The rearrangement links TRBV5-4 to TRBJ1-1; D perhaps matches TRBD1 (5 bases). Trimming shortened V by 6 bases and J by 4 bases, and 19 bases separated the two germline ends. The CDR3 covers 15 residues. In germline, CDR1 is SGHNT, CDR2 YYREEE (reference sequence). This CDR3 is CASTGGWGGGTEAFF. In DNA, the CDR3 is TGTGCCAGCACGGGAGGATGGGGCGGTGGCACTGAAGCTTTCTTT.

The chain uses TRBV5-1 and TRBJ2-5, with TRBD1 matching over 7 bases. V was clipped by 0 bases and J by 2 bases; unmatched bases: 4. The germline CDR1 and CDR2 sequences are SGHRS and YFSETQ. The CDR3 totals 15 residues. The CDR3 DNA reads as TGCGCCAGCAGCTTGGGGAACAGGGGTCAAGAGACCCAGTACTTC. Its protein is CASSLGNRGQETQYF.